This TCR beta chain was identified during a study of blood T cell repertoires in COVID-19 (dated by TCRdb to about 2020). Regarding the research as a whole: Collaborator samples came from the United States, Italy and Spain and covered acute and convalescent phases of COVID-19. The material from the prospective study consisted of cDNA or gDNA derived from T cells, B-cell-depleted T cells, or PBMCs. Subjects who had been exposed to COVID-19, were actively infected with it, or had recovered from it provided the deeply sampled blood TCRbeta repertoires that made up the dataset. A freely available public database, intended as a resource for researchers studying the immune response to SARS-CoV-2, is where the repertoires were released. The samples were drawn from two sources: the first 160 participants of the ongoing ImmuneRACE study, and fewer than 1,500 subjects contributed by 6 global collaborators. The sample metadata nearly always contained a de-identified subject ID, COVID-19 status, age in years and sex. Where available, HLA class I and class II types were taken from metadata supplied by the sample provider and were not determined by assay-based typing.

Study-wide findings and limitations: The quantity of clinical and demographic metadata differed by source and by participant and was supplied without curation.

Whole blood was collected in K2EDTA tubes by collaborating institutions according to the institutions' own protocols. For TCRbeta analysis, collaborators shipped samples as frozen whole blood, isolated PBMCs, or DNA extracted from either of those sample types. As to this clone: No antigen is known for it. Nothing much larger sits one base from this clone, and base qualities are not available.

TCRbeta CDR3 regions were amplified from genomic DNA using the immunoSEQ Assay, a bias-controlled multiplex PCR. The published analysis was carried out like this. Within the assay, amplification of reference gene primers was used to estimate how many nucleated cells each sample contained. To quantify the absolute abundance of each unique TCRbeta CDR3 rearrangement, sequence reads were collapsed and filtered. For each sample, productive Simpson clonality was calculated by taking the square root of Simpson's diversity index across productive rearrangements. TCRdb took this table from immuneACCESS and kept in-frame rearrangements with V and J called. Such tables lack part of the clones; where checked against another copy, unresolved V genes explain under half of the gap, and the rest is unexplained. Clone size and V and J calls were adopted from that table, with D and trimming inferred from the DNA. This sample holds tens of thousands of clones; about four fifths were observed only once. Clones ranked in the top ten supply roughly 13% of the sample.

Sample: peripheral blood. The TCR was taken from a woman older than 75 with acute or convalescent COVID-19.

In nucleotides, the sequence is TGTGCCAGCCATCGGGGGAGCTCTGGAAACACCATATATTTT. Translated, this is CASHRGSSGNTIYF. The V and J segments used are TRBV2 and TRBJ1-3; perhaps TRBD1 is the D gene, with 5 bases matching. V was cut back by 8 bases and J by 0 bases, leaving a gap of 11 bases between them. The CDR3, from cysteine to phenylalanine, totals 14 residues. The read is trimmed to its CDR3 DNA, 42 bases read in frame from base 1. As encoded in the germline V gene, CDR1 is SNHLY while CDR2 is FYNNEI. Outside the CDR3, residues come from the reference TRBV2 and TRBJ1-3 proteins, so the full variable domain is: EPEVTQTPSHQVTQMGQEVILRCVPISNHLYFYWYRQILGQKVEFLVSFYNNEISEKSEIFDDQFSVERPDGSNFTLKIRSTKLEDSAMYFCASHRGSSGNTIYFGEGSWLTVV.